The T cell receptor (beta chain) under discussion was sequenced for a study of beta chain features in type 1 diabetes. The wider study: No age, gender or cell yield differences were seen between patients and healthy donors. Study-wide results and caveats: Unsettled here was the matter of whether HLA type influences TCRB rearrangement. Within patients, naive, central memory and Treg TCRB repertoires seemed more similar than within healthy donors. More deletions and fewer insertions at VDJ junctions were found in patients with type 1 diabetes. Across all four CD4+ subsets, people with type 1 diabetes showed modestly shorter TCRB CDR3s.

Reverse transcription of all isolated RNA meant that expressed TCRB transcripts were sequenced. TCRdb's copy holds only in-frame clones and misses some; the assay was immunoSEQ multiplex PCR. The repertoire has 100,000 to 150,000 clones, around 16% of them found once; the top ten carry roughly 2.6%. This clone has just a few counts. Its specificity is not known. Other DNA sequences in this specimen translate into the identical CDR3. Germline V lookup: CDR1 SGHRS, CDR2 YFSETQ. This CDR3 contains 12 residues. V lost 2 bases and J lost 6, with 7 bases in between. The receptor comes from a man between 18 and 35 years old with type 1 diabetes. The source material was central memory CD4+ T cells from blood. V usage is TRBV5-1 and J usage is TRBJ2-3, with D hard to call. CDR3: CASSLEEDTQYF. In nucleotides, the CDR3 is TGCGCCAGCAGCTTAGAGGAGGATACGCAGTATTTT.